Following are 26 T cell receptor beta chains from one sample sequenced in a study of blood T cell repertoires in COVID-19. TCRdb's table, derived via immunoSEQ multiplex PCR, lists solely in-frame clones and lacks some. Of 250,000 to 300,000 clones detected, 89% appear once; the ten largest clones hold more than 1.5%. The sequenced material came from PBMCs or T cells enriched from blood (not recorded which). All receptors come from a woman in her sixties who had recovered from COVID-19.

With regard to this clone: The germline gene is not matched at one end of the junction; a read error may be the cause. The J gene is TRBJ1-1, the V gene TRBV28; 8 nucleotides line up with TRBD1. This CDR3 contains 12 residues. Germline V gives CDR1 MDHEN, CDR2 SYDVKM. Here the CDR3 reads CASSLPGQEAFF. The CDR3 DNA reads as TGTGCCAGCAGTCTTCCGGGACAGGAAGCCTTCTTT.

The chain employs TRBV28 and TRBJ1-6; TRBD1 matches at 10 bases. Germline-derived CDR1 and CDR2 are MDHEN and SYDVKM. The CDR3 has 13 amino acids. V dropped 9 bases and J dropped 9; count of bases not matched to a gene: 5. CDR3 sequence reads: CASVTGGGSPLHF. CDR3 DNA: TGTGCCAGTGTGACAGGGGGCGGTTCACCCCTCCACTTT.

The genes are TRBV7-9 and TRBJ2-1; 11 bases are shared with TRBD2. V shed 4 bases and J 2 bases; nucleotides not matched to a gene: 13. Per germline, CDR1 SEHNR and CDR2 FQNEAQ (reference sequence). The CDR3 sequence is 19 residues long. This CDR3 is CASSSPETGTSGTYNEQFF. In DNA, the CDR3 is TGTGCCAGCAGCTCTCCCGAAACCGGGACTAGCGGCACCTACAATGAGCAGTTCTTC.

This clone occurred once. The CDR3 sequence: CASSFRGRGSNQPQHF. CDR3 coding DNA: TGTGCCAGCAGCTTTAGAGGGAGGGGAAGCAATCAGCCCCAGCATTTT. This chain connects TRBV7-2 to TRBJ1-5; D may be TRBD1 (5 bases). CDR1 is SGHTA and CDR2 is FQGNSA in the germline V gene. V was shortened by 3 bases and J by 1 base, with 13 bases between the two germline ends. This CDR3 contains 16 residues.

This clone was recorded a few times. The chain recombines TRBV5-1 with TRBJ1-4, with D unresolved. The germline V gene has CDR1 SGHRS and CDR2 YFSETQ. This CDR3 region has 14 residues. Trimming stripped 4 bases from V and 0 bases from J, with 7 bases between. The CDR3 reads CASSARATNEKLFF. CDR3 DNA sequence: TGCGCCAGCAGCGCGCGTGCAACTAATGAAAAACTGTTTTTT.

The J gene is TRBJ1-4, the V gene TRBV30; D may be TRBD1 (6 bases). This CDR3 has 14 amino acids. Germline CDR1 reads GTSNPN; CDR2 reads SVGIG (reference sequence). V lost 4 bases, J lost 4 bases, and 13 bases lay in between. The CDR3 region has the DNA TGTGCCTGGAAGCTACAGGGTCTTAATGAAAAACTGTTTTTT. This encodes CAWKLQGLNEKLFF.

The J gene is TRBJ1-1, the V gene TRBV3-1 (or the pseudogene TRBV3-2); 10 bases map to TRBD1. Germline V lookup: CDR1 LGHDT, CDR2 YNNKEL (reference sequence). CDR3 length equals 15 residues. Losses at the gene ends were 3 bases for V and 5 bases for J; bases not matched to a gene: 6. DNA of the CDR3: TGTGCCAGCAGCCAGGGGGGACAGGGGAGGACTGAAGCTTTCTTT. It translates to CASSQGGQGRTEAFF.

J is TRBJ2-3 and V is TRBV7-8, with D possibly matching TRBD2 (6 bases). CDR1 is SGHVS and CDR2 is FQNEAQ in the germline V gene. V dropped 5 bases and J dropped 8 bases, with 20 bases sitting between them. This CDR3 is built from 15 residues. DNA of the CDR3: TGTGCCAGCAGCGATATTGCGGGGACGATGGGTACGCAGTATTTT. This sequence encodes CASSDIAGTMGTQYF.

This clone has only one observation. The DNA for the CDR3 is TGTGCCAGCAGTTTAAATCGGGGGGCAACTAATGAAAAACTGTTTTTT. Its translation: CASSLNRGATNEKLFF. J is TRBJ1-4 and V is TRBV28; a weak D match, TRBD1 (5 bases). The germline V gene encodes CDR1 MDHEN and CDR2 SYDVKM. The ends were cut back, 2 bases at V and 0 bases at J, with 10 bases in the middle. The CDR3 is 16 residues long. Combining the CDR3 with reference TRBV28 and TRBJ1-4 gives the whole variable domain DVKVTQSSRYLVKRTGEKVFLECVQDMDHENMFWYRQDPGLGLRLIYFSYDVKMKEKGDIPEGYSVSREKKERFSLILESASTNQTSMYLCASSLNRGATNEKLFFGSGTQLSVL.

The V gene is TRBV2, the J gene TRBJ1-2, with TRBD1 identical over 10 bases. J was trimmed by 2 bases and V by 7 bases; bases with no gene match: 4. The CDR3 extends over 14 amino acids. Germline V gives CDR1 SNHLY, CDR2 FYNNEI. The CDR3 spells CASKRQGANYGYTF. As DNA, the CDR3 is TGTGCCAGCAAAAGACAGGGGGCCAACTATGGCTACACCTTC.

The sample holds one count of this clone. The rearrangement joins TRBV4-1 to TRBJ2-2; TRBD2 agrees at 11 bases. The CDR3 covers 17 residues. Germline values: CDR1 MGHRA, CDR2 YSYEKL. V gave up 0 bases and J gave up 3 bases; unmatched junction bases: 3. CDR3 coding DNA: TGCGCCAGCAGCCAAGACTTAGCGGGGGGGCACACCGGGGAGCTGTTTTTT. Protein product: CASSQDLAGGHTGELFF.

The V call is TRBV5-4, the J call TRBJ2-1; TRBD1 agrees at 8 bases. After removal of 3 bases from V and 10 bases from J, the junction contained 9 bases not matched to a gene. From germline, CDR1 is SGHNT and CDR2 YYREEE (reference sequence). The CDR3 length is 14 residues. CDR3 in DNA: TGTGCCAGCAGCTCCCTGACCGACAGGGGCGAGCAGTTCTTC. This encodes CASSSLTDRGEQFF. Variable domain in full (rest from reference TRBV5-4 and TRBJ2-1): ETGVTQSPTHLIKTRGQQVTLRCSSQSGHNTVSWYQQALGQGPQFIFQYYREEENGRGNFPPRFSGLQFPNYSSELNVNALELDDSALYLCASSSLTDRGEQFFGPGTRLTVL.

The CDR3 sequence: CASSLYFTGGSGYTF. The CDR3 bases are TGTGCCAGCAGCCTTTATTTTACAGGGGGCAGTGGCTACACCTTC. The rearrangement links TRBV11-2 to TRBJ1-2, with TRBD1 matching 9 bases. The germline gives CDR1 SGHAT, CDR2 FQNNGV. With V trimmed by 5 bases and J by 7 bases, 11 bases remained unmatched. The CDR3 is made up of 15 amino acids.

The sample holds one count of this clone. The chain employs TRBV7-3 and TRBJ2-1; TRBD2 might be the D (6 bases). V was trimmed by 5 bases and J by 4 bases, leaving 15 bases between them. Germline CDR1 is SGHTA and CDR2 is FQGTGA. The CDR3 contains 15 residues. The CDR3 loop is CASSPFGGMYNEQFF. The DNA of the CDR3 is TGTGCCAGCAGCCCCTTTGGCGGGATGTACAATGAGCAGTTCTTC.

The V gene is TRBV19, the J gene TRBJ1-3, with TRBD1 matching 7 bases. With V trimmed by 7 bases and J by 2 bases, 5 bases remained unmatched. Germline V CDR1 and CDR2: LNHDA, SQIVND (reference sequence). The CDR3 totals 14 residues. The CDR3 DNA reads TGTGCCAGTATAGGGGGCCTCACTGGAAACACCATATATTTT. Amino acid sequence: CASIGGLTGNTIYF. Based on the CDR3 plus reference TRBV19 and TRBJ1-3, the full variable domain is DGGITQSPKYLFRKEGQNVTLSCEQNLNHDAMYWYRQDPGQGLRLIYYSQIVNDFQKGDIAEGYSVSREKKESFPLTVTSAQKNPTAFYLCASIGGLTGNTIYFGEGSWLTVV.

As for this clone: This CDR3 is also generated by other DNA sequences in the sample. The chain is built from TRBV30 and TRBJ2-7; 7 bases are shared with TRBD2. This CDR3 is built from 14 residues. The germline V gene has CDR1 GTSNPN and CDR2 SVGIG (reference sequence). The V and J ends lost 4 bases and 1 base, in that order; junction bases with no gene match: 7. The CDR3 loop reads CAWKRGQSSYEQYF. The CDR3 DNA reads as TGTGCCTGGAAGCGGGGCCAGAGTTCCTACGAGCAGTACTTC.

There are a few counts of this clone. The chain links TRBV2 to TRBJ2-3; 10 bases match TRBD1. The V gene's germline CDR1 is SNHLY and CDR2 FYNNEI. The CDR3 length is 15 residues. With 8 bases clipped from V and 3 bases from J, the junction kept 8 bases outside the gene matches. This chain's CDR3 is CASGFRTGGTDTQYF. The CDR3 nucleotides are TGTGCCAGCGGTTTTCGGACAGGGGGGACAGATACGCAGTATTTT.

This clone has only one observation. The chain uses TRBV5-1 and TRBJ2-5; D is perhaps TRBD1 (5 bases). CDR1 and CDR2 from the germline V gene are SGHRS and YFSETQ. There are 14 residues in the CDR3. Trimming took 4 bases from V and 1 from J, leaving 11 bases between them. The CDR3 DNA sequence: TGCGCCAGCAGCCCTGGCCAGGGCCAAGAGACCCAGTACTTC. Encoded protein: CASSPGQGQETQYF.

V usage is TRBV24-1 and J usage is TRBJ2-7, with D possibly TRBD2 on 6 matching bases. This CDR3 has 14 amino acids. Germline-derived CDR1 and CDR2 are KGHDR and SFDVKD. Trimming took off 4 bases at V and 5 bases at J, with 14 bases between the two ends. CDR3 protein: CATSDPGGVNEQYF. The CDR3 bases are TGTGCCACCAGTGACCCCGGGGGAGTGAACGAGCAGTACTTC.

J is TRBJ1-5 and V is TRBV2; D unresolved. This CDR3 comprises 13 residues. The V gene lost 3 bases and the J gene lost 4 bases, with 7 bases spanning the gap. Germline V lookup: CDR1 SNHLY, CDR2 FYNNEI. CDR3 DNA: TGTGCCAGCAGTGACAGGTTGAATCAGCCCCAGCATTTT. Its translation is CASSDRLNQPQHF. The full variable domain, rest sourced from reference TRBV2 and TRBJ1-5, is EPEVTQTPSHQVTQMGQEVILRCVPISNHLYFYWYRQILGQKVEFLVSFYNNEISEKSEIFDDQFSVERPDGSNFTLKIRSTKLEDSAMYFCASSDRLNQPQHFGDGTRLSIL.

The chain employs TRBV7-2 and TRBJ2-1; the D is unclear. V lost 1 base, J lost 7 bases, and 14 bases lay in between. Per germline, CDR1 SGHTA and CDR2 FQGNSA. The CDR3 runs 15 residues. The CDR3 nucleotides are TGTGCCAGCAGCTTAGTTGGCCTTAAAAGTAATGAGCAGTTCTTC. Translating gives CASSLVGLKSNEQFF.

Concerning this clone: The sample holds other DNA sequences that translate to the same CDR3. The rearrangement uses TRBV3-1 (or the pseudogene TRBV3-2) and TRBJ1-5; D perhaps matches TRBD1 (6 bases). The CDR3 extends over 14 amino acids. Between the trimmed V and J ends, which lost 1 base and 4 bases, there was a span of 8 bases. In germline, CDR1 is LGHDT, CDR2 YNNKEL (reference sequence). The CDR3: CASSQGQGNQPQHF. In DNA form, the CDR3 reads TGTGCCAGCAGCCAAGGGCAGGGGAATCAGCCCCAGCATTTT.

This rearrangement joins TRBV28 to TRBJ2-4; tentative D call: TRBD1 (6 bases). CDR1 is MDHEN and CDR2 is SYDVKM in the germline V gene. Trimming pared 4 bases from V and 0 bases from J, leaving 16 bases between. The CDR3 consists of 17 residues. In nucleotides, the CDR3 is TGTGCCAGCAGTTCTATTCCGGGACACATAGCCAAAAACATTCAGTACTTC. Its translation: CASSSIPGHIAKNIQYF.

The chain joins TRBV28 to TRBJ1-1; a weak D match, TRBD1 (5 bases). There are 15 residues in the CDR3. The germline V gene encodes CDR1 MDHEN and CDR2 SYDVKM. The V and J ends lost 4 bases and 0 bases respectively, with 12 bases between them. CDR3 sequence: CASSSLRALNTEAFF. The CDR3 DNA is TGTGCCAGCAGTTCTCTCAGGGCCCTGAACACTGAAGCTTTCTTT.

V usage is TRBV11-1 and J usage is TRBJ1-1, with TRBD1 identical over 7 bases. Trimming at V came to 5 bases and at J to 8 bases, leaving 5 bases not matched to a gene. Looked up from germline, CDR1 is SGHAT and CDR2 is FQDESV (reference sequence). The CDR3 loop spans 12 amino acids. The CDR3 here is CASSNRGYEAFF. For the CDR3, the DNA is TGTGCCAGCAGCAACAGGGGATACGAAGCTTTCTTT.

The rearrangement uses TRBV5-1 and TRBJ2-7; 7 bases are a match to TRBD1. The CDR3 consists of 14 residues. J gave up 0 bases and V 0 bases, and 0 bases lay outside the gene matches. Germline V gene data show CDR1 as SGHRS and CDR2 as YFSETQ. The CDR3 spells CASSLGDSSYEQYF. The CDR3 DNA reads TGCGCCAGCAGCTTGGGGGACAGCTCCTACGAGCAGTACTTC.